These 5 T cell receptor beta chains were sequenced from one sample in a study of cytomegalovirus exposure and HLA in healthy donors. The PCR made use of 60 Vbeta and 13 Jbeta primers. The assay was immunoSEQ multiplex PCR, and TCRdb's table has in-frame clones only and misses some. In total, the table holds 200,000 to 250,000 clones. The specimen was PBMCs. The source is a girl aged 2 to 9 in good health and CMV-seropositive.

The J gene is TRBJ2-1, the V gene TRBV28; 7 bases line up with TRBD2. This CDR3 has 16 amino acids. CDR1 and CDR2 (germline): MDHEN, SYDVKM. V lost 5 bases to trimming and J lost 7 bases; unmatched junction nucleotides: 14. The CDR3 protein is CASSPPGAGDRNEQFF. CDR3 DNA: TGTGCCAGCAGTCCGCCCGGGGCGGGAGATAGGAATGAGCAGTTCTTC.

This rearrangement joins TRBV20-1 to TRBJ2-3; D is possibly TRBD1 (5 bases). The CDR3 length is 11 residues. Trimming cost V 5 bases and J 2 bases, with 5 bases left between them. Germline V lookup: CDR1 DFQATT, CDR2 SNEGSKA (reference sequence). CDR3 sequence (DNA): TGCAGTGCTGGACACACAGATACGCAGTATTTT. Its protein is CSAGHTDTQYF.

This chain links TRBV5-1 with TRBJ1-6; the match to TRBD1 covers 12 bases. Germline V gene data show CDR1 as SGHRS and CDR2 as YFSETQ. The CDR3 is 16 residues long. The J segment lost 7 bases and the V segment lost 4 bases, leaving 6 bases of the junction unmatched. The CDR3 DNA follows: TGCGCCAGCAGCGGGGGGACAGGGGGCCCCAATTCACCCCTCCACTTT. Protein sequence: CASSGGTGGPNSPLHF.

The gene calls are TRBV19 and TRBJ1-5; possibly TRBD1 for D (5 bases). CDR1 and CDR2 from the germline V gene are LNHDA and SQIVND (reference sequence). V was shortened by 4 bases and J by 2 bases, with 15 bases between the two germline ends. The CDR3 runs 16 residues. The CDR3 DNA is TGTGCCAGTAGTACCCACAGGACGGTTCGCAATCAGCCCCAGCATTTT. Protein sequence: CASSTHRTVRNQPQHF.

CDR3 bases: TGCGCCAGCAGCTTCGAAGGACAGTATGACGAGCAGTACTTC. The encoded protein is CASSFEGQYDEQYF. This rearrangement joins TRBV5-1 to TRBJ2-7; perhaps TRBD1 as D (6 bases). Trimming cost V 2 bases and J 5 bases, with 14 bases left between them. Germline-derived CDR1 and CDR2 are SGHRS and YFSETQ. The CDR3 length is 14 residues.